These 24 T cell receptor beta chains share one sample of origin, sequenced in a study of blood T cell repertoires in COVID-19. Assay used: immunoSEQ multiplex PCR; TCRdb lists only in-frame clones, some missing. This table holds tens of thousands of clones, roughly 86% found once. The specimen sequenced was peripheral blood. These receptors came from a man in his 60s with active COVID-19.

In this sample, this clone is large (0.1 to 1%). The chain links TRBV28 to TRBJ2-1; 7 bases match TRBD1. V lost 5 bases to trimming and J lost 8 bases; unmatched junction nucleotides: 3. The CDR3 has 12 amino acids. Germline V gene sequence: CDR1 MDHEN, CDR2 SYDVKM. Here the CDR3 DNA reads TGTGCCAGCAGTCAAGGGGGCGATGAGCAGTTCTTC. Protein product: CASSQGGDEQFF.

The chain joins TRBV5-1 to TRBJ2-3; 13 bases line up with TRBD2. The CDR3 has 16 amino acids. Germline loops: CDR1 SGHRS, CDR2 YFSETQ. Trimming cost V 3 bases and J 5 bases; bases outside gene matches: 6. The CDR3 nucleotides are TGCGCCAGCAGCTCCGGGACTAGCGGGGTGGTAGATACGCAGTATTTT. It is translated as CASSSGTSGVVDTQYF.

This chain uses TRBV7-2 with TRBJ1-1; D is unresolved. The CDR3 loop spans 13 amino acids. The germline gives CDR1 SGHTA, CDR2 FQGNSA. V lost 6 bases, J lost 3 bases, and 11 bases lay in between. DNA for the CDR3: TGTGCCAGCAGTCGTGACCGGGACACTGAAGCTTTCTTT. Its translation is CASSRDRDTEAFF.

The chain links TRBV10-3 to TRBJ1-1, with D maybe TRBD1 (5 bases). V was clipped by 10 bases and J by 8 bases, with 23 bases between them. This CDR3 is 14 amino acids long. CDR1 ENHRY and CDR2 SYGVKD come from the germline V gene. CDR3 sequence (DNA): TGTGCCACCCACGCTGGGGGGATAGTTGCGGAAGCTTTCTTT. Translation gives CATHAGGIVAEAFF.

This clone was observed a single time. J is TRBJ2-2 and V is TRBV30; 12 bases fit TRBD2. V lost 3 bases to trimming and J lost 6 bases; unmatched junction nucleotides: 2. Per the germline V gene, CDR1 is GTSNPN and CDR2 is SVGIG (reference sequence). The CDR3 totals 14 residues. The CDR3, as DNA: TGTGCCTGGAGACCTAGCGGGAGGGCCGGGGAGCTGTTTTTT. This encodes CAWRPSGRAGELFF.

This rearrangement joins TRBV28 to TRBJ1-2; D call uncertain. V lost 8 bases and J lost 4, with 17 bases in between. Per germline, CDR1 MDHEN and CDR2 SYDVKM. The CDR3 is 14 amino acids. For the CDR3, the DNA is TGTGCCAGCCATCCAGGTCCCCGGGGCTATGGCTACACCTTC. It codes for CASHPGPRGYGYTF.

This chain connects TRBV19 to TRBJ1-1; possible D gene TRBD1, 6 bases. The CDR3 runs 15 residues. The V and J ends lost 1 base and 5 bases respectively, with 14 bases between them. In germline, CDR1 is LNHDA, CDR2 SQIVND (reference sequence). The CDR3, as DNA: TGTGCCAGTAGTATAGCCCAACAGGGAAGGACTGAAGCTTTCTTT. This codes for CASSIAQQGRTEAFF.

The rearrangement links TRBV27 to TRBJ2-3; D call uncertain. This CDR3 contains 14 residues. CDR1 is MNHEY, CDR2 SMNVEV, per germline (reference sequence). Deletions cut 3 bases from V and 0 bases from J, with 7 bases between. CDR3 sequence (DNA): TGTGCCAGCAGTTTGATTACTAGCACAGATACGCAGTATTTT. Translation gives CASSLITSTDTQYF.

The gene calls are TRBV29-1 and TRBJ1-2, with 10 bases matching TRBD1. Per germline, CDR1 SQVTM and CDR2 ANQGSEA. The CDR3 runs 12 residues. The V segment lost 3 bases and the J segment 8 bases; nucleotides outside the gene matches: 3. The CDR3 loop is CSVDGTGEGYTF. The CDR3 bases are TGCAGCGTTGATGGGACAGGGGAAGGCTACACCTTC.

The chain carries TRBV6-5 and TRBJ1-2; 8 bases fit TRBD1. This CDR3 spans 13 amino acids. V shed 3 bases, J shed 8 bases, and the junction held 5 bases outside the gene matches. Germline-derived CDR1 and CDR2 are MNHEY and SVGAGI. The CDR3 spells CASSYETGAGYTF. CDR3 bases: TGTGCCAGCAGTTATGAGACAGGGGCCGGCTACACCTTC.

The chain uses TRBV5-6 and TRBJ2-3; 8 positions agree with TRBD1. Germline lookup yields CDR1 SGHDT and CDR2 YYEEEE. V dropped 3 bases and J dropped 1; count of bases not matched to a gene: 7. The CDR3 length is 16 residues. CDR3 DNA: TGTGCCAGCAGCTCAAGGAAACAGGGGGGCACAGATACGCAGTATTTT. Translation: CASSSRKQGGTDTQYF.

The V and J genes are TRBV7-8 and TRBJ1-6; D call uncertain. CDR1 and CDR2 from the germline V gene are SGHVS and FQNEAQ. The CDR3 totals 15 residues. Trimming removed 1 base at V and 7 bases at J, with 11 bases between. This CDR3 reads CASSLDSGGNSPLHF. The DNA of the CDR3 is TGTGCCAGCAGCTTAGACTCAGGAGGGAATTCACCCCTCCACTTT.

The rearrangement links TRBV11-2 to TRBJ1-4; 10 nucleotides line up with TRBD1. Germline V gene data show CDR1 as SGHAT and CDR2 as FQNNGV. Trimming at V came to 8 bases and at J to 8 bases, leaving 8 bases not matched to a gene. This CDR3 region has 14 residues. The CDR3 DNA is TGTGCCAGCGGTCCCGGGACAGGGGCCGAAAAACTGTTTTTT. This codes for CASGPGTGAEKLFF.

The genes are TRBV10-1 and TRBJ1-1; 7 nucleotides match TRBD1. The CDR3 totals 13 residues. CDR1 and CDR2 from the germline V gene are WNHNN and SYGVQD (reference sequence). V shed 4 bases and J 7 bases; nucleotides not matched to a gene: 6. CDR3 nucleotides: TGCGCCAGCAGTGGGGACAGTGCTGTTGAAGCTTTCTTT. Its translation: CASSGDSAVEAFF.

The rearrangement links TRBV4-3 to TRBJ2-1; TRBD2 agrees at 9 bases. Per the germline V gene, CDR1 is LGHNA and CDR2 is YSLEER. J gave up 4 bases and V 4 bases, and 5 bases lay outside the gene matches. The CDR3 has 15 amino acids. The CDR3 loop reads CASSPGRGGYNEQFF. The DNA of the CDR3 is TGCGCCAGCAGCCCAGGGCGGGGGGGATACAATGAGCAGTTCTTC.

This sequence joins TRBV5-1 and TRBJ1-4; a weak D match, TRBD1 (5 bases). CDR1 SGHRS and CDR2 YFSETQ come from the germline V gene. The CDR3 has 17 amino acids. V was clipped by 3 bases and J by 0 bases, with 15 bases between them. The CDR3 spells CASSSAGGGATNEKLFF. CDR3 nucleotides: TGCGCCAGCAGCTCCGCCGGGGGGGGTGCAACTAATGAAAAACTGTTTTTT. The complete variable domain, with remaining parts taken from reference TRBV5-1 and TRBJ1-4, reads KAGVTQTPRYLIKTRGQQVTLSCSPISGHRSVSWYQQTPGQGLQFLFEYFSETQRNKGNFPGRFSGRQFSNSRSEMNVSTLELGDSALYLCASSSAGGGATNEKLFFGSGTQLSVL.

The chain is built from TRBV7-3 and TRBJ2-5; 8 bases map to TRBD1. The V gene's germline CDR1 is SGHTA and CDR2 FQGTGA. The CDR3 spans 14 residues. J was trimmed by 5 bases and V by 5 bases; bases with no gene match: 7. CDR3 residues: CASSPQGAGETQYF. The CDR3 region has the DNA TGTGCCAGCAGCCCCCAGGGGGCAGGGGAGACCCAGTACTTC.

In nucleotides, the CDR3 is TGTGCCAGTATGGCCGGCGCAGGATCAGGGTCACCCCTCCACTTT. Translating it yields CASMAGAGSGSPLHF. The V call is TRBV19, the J call TRBJ1-6, with D tentatively TRBD1 (5 bases). The CDR3 is 15 amino acids. The V end was cut by 7 bases, the J end by 10 bases, with 20 bases between. In germline, CDR1 is LNHDA, CDR2 SQIVND (reference sequence).

The chain combines TRBV7-8 with TRBJ2-7; 8 positions match TRBD1. The CDR3 is made up of 15 amino acids. V trimming: 5 bases; J trimming: 2 bases; junction bases outside the gene matches: 8. CDR1 and CDR2 (germline): SGHVS, FQNEAQ. In DNA, the CDR3 is TGTGCCAGCAGCCTACTGACAGGGGTTGCCTACGAGCAGTACTTC. This gives the protein CASSLLTGVAYEQYF.

The CDR3 nucleotides are TGTGCCAGCAGCTTAGCAGGCCGGAACACTGAAGCTTTCTTT. Its translation is CASSLAGRNTEAFF. The rearrangement links TRBV11-3 to TRBJ1-1; D is unresolved. Trimming removed 1 base at V and 1 base at J, with 7 bases between. CDR1 SGHNT and CDR2 YENEEA come from the germline V gene. The CDR3 spans 14 residues.

V usage is TRBV28 and J usage is TRBJ2-3; 11 bases agree with TRBD2. The V segment lost 5 bases and the J segment 2 bases; nucleotides outside the gene matches: 9. The germline gives CDR1 MDHEN, CDR2 SYDVKM. This CDR3 region has 17 residues. The CDR3 DNA sequence: TGTGCCAGCAGTCTTCTAGCGGGGGGCCCTGCCACAGATACGCAGTATTTT. It is translated as CASSLLAGGPATDTQYF. Full variable domain (remainder filled in from reference TRBV28 and TRBJ2-3): DVKVTQSSRYLVKRTGEKVFLECVQDMDHENMFWYRQDPGLGLRLIYFSYDVKMKEKGDIPEGYSVSREKKERFSLILESASTNQTSMYLCASSLLAGGPATDTQYFGPGTRLTVL.

The V and J genes are TRBV18 and TRBJ2-3, with 7 bases matching TRBD2. The CDR3 runs 15 residues. Germline CDR1 and CDR2: KGHSH and LQKENI. V lost 0 bases, J lost 10 bases, and 10 bases stayed unmatched. CDR3 in amino acids: CASSPPTGGTRSQYF. The CDR3 nucleotides are TGTGCCAGCTCACCACCGACGGGAGGAACCCGTTCGCAGTATTTT. Full variable domain (remainder filled in from reference TRBV18 and TRBJ2-3): NAGVMQNPRHLVRRRGQEARLRCSPMKGHSHVYWYRQLPEEGLKFMVYLQKENIIDESGMPKERFSAEFPKEGPSILRIQQVVRGDSAAYFCASSPPTGGTRSQYFGPGTRLTVL.

The chain employs TRBV7-9 and TRBJ2-5; perhaps TRBD2 as D (5 bases). Trimming took 0 bases from V and 5 from J, leaving 10 bases between them. The germline CDR1 and CDR2 sequences are SEHNR and FQNEAQ (reference sequence). The CDR3 loop spans 14 amino acids. The CDR3 bases are TGTGCCAGCAGCTTAGCCCGGAGGCGGGAGACCCAGTACTTC. Translated, it gives CASSLARRRETQYF.

The rearrangement links TRBV28 to TRBJ2-7; D call uncertain. Trimming cost V 2 bases and J 2 bases, with 7 bases left between them. The CDR3 has 13 amino acids. Germline-derived CDR1 and CDR2 are MDHEN and SYDVKM. This chain's CDR3 is CASSLNRAYEQYF. CDR3 DNA sequence: TGTGCCAGCAGTTTAAACAGAGCCTACGAGCAGTACTTC. The full variable domain, its missing parts supplied by reference TRBV28 and TRBJ2-7, is DVKVTQSSRYLVKRTGEKVFLECVQDMDHENMFWYRQDPGLGLRLIYFSYDVKMKEKGDIPEGYSVSREKKERFSLILESASTNQTSMYLCASSLNRAYEQYFGPGTRLTVT.